Listed below are T cell receptor beta chains from one sample, sequenced in a study of preoperative IRX-2 immunotherapy in early breast cancer. TCRdb keeps only in-frame clones here, not all; method: immunoSEQ multiplex PCR. This table has over 25,000 clones, 75% to 90% appearing once. The material sequenced was lymph node tissue, taken from a patient treated with IRX-2 immunotherapy. The source is a human donor with breast cancer. CDR3s include the opening cysteine and the closing phenylalanine or tryptophan. Fields, in order: D gene, J gene, V gene, CDR3 length, clone size, CDR3 protein, CDR3 DNA. A D gene is named only where the DNA matches it firmly. Size tells how often a clone was seen (once, few, many) or the class of an expanded clone, and some rows leave it out.

D: TRBD2; J: TRBJ2-3; V: TRBV28; length: 23; size: -; CDR3: CASSLGPLADLWISGGETDTQYF; DNA: TGTGCCAGCAGTTTAGGCCCCCTTGCGGACTTATGGATTAGCGGGGGCGAGACAGATACGCAGTATTTT
D: -; J: TRBJ2-5; V: TRBV6-8; length: 18; size: once; CDR3: CASSPQGREYRRQETQYF; DNA: TGTGCCAGCAGCCCCCAGGGGCGGGAGTATCGTAGGCAAGAGACCCAGTACTTC
D: -; J: TRBJ2-7; V: TRBV29-1; length: 12; size: -; CDR3: CSVQQLSYEQYF; DNA: TGCAGCGTTCAGCAACTTTCCTACGAGCAGTACTTC
D: -; J: TRBJ1-1; V: TRBV19; length: 15; size: few; CDR3: CASSVRGGRNTEAFF; DNA: TGTGCCAGTAGTGTCCGAGGGGGGCGCAACACTGAAGCTTTCTTT
D: -; J: TRBJ2-2; V: TRBV29-1; length: 13; size: -; CDR3: CSVARTNTGELFF; DNA: TGCAGCGTTGCCCGGACGAACACCGGGGAGCTGTTTTTT
D: -; J: TRBJ2-3; V: TRBV28; length: 15; size: -; CDR3: CASNEQGPASDTQYF; DNA: TGTGCCAGCAACGAACAGGGTCCGGCGTCAGATACGCAGTATTTT
D: TRBD2; J: TRBJ2-1; V: TRBV12-5; length: 16; size: once; CDR3: CASGWTLAGAGNEQFF; DNA: TGTGCTAGTGGTTGGACGCTAGCGGGAGCAGGGAATGAGCAGTTCTTC
D: -; J: TRBJ2-3; V: TRBV15; length: 14; size: -; CDR3: CATSRADQTDTQYF; DNA: TGTGCCACCAGCAGAGCTGACCAGACAGATACGCAGTATTTT
D: TRBD1; J: TRBJ2-2; V: TRBV6-8; length: 16; size: few; CDR3: CASSSGTVGVTGELFF; DNA: TGTGCCAGCAGCTCAGGGACAGTTGGGGTCACCGGGGAGCTGTTTTTT
D: -; J: TRBJ2-3; V: TRBV29-1; length: 14; size: -; CDR3: CSVEDVRGADTQYF; DNA: TGCAGCGTTGAAGATGTCAGGGGAGCAGATACGCAGTATTTT
D: TRBD1; J: TRBJ1-1; V: TRBV6-8; length: 12; size: -; CDR3: CASSSLQGAAFF; DNA: TGTGCCAGCAGTAGCCTACAGGGGGCAGCTTTCTTT
D: TRBD1; J: TRBJ2-7; V: TRBV19; length: 12; size: -; CDR3: CATRQGAYEQYF; DNA: TGTGCCACAAGACAGGGGGCCTACGAGCAGTACTTC
D: -; J: TRBJ1-5; V: TRBV6-8; length: 14; size: -; CDR3: CASRPGGGNQPQHF; DNA: TGTGCCAGCAGGCCGGGGGGAGGCAATCAGCCCCAGCATTTT
D: -; J: TRBJ2-3; V: TRBV6-8; length: 15; size: -; CDR3: CASRRGTVPGDTQYF; DNA: TGTGCCAGCAGACGGGGGACAGTCCCGGGGGATACGCAGTATTTT
D: -; J: TRBJ1-4; V: TRBV28; length: 14; size: -; CDR3: CASGIGVSNEKLFF; DNA: TGTGCCAGCGGAATAGGGGTTTCTAATGAAAAACTGTTTTTT
D: -; J: TRBJ2-3; V: TRBV6-8; length: 13; size: once; CDR3: CASSPIPDGTQYF; DNA: TGTGCCAGCAGTCCTATCCCCGATGGGACGCAGTATTTT
D: -; J: TRBJ2-6; V: TRBV29-1; length: 12; size: -; CDR3: CSVLSGANVLTF; DNA: TGCAGCGTTCTCTCTGGGGCCAACGTCCTGACTTTC
D: -; J: TRBJ1-4; V: TRBV29-1; length: 13; size: -; CDR3: CSAGGGFNEKLFF; DNA: TGCAGCGCCGGCGGGGGATTTAATGAAAAACTGTTTTTT
D: -; J: TRBJ2-5; V: TRBV6-8; length: 16; size: once; CDR3: CASSYSWGRLQETQYF; DNA: TGTGCCAGCAGTTACTCCTGGGGTAGACTGCAAGAGACCCAGTACTTC
D: -; J: TRBJ2-7; V: TRBV5-1; length: 14; size: once; CDR3: CASRDERSSYEQYF; DNA: TGCGCCAGCAGGGATGAAAGGAGCTCCTACGAGCAGTACTTC
D: -; J: TRBJ1-2; V: TRBV5-1; length: 14; size: -; CDR3: CASSLMDGNYGYTF; DNA: TGCGCCAGCAGCCTGATGGATGGGAACTATGGCTACACCTTC
D: -; J: TRBJ1-5; V: TRBV19; length: 12; size: few; CDR3: CATLAGNQPQHF; DNA: TGTGCCACTCTCGCGGGCAATCAGCCCCAGCATTTT
D: TRBD1; J: TRBJ1-2; V: TRBV19; length: 12; size: -; CDR3: CASSGQGDGYTF; DNA: TGTGCCAGTAGTGGACAGGGGGATGGCTACACCTTC
D: -; J: TRBJ2-7; V: TRBV30; length: 14; size: -; CDR3: CAWSIQGGSYEQYF; DNA: TGTGCCTGGAGCATACAGGGTGGCTCCTACGAGCAGTACTTC
D: TRBD1; J: TRBJ2-7; V: TRBV29-1; length: 13; size: -; CDR3: CSATGQGRYEQYF; DNA: TGCAGCGCTACGGGACAGGGGCGGTACGAGCAGTACTTC
D: TRBD1; J: TRBJ1-2; V: TRBV19; length: 13; size: -; CDR3: CASTWDRAYGYTF; DNA: TGTGCCAGTACCTGGGACAGGGCCTATGGCTACACCTTC